This record covers a single T cell receptor beta chain. Its specificity is unknown. The data stem from a study of OX40 agonist ivuxolimab in advanced cancers. Study summary: Given to patients was ivuxolimab, an agonistic anti-OX40 (CD134) antibody.

At baseline, cycle 4 day 1, and cycle 7 day 1, blood was sampled. This table comes from immunoSEQ multiplex PCR, and its TCRdb copy is limited to in-frame clones, with some not included. The table has some 86,000 clones, 70% to 90% seen once; the top ten hold approximately 1.5%. Study-wide findings and caveats: Clones of CD4+ and CD8+ blood T cells grew by week 6 at doses of 0.1 to 3.0 mg/kg. Fewer expanded clones were found on average in CD4+ than in CD8+ T cells.

The source of this sequence is an adult with an advanced solid tumor such as melanoma, head and neck, liver or kidney cancer. The sample here was CD4+ or CD8+ T cells sorted from blood, taken in a trial of the OX40 agonist ivuxolimab.

The CDR3 is CSVGGTSGEETQYF. The CDR3 region has the DNA TGCAGCGTTGGCGGGACTAGCGGAGAAGAGACCCAGTACTTC. The chain employs TRBV29-1 and TRBJ2-5; 11 nucleotides match TRBD2. Germline-derived CDR1 and CDR2 are SQVTM and ANQGSEA. The CDR3 contains 14 residues. With V trimmed by 4 bases and J by 3 bases, 4 bases remained unmatched.